This entry features one TCR beta chain sequence. The antigen remains undetermined. This entry belongs to a study of PD-L1 blockade in urothelial cancer. As for the study in general: Male patients with bladder-origin urothelial cancer numbered about 85% of the 29. When blood samples were assessed, the median T cell count was around 150,000.

Study-wide points: A pretreatment blood TCR clonality that fell below the median predicted better progression-free and overall survival.

Each patient gave between 1 and 8 samples, pretreatment and on-treatment. Per germline, CDR1 WSHSY and CDR2 SAAADI. Trimming took off 10 bases at V and 6 bases at J, with 22 bases between the two ends. The CDR3 length is 14 residues. Clones were read by immunoSEQ multiplex PCR, and TCRdb kept only the in-frame ones, dropping some. Among 70,000 to 75,000 clones listed, around 84% were seen once. This material consisted of PBMCs, taken around atezolizumab (anti-PD-L1) treatment. The chain combines TRBV10-2 with TRBJ2-7, with a possible D match to TRBD2 (6 bases). The TCR sequence derives from a man aged 70 or older with urothelial cancer. The CDR3 region is CATRIGREAVEQYF. CDR3 DNA sequence: TGCGCCACACGGATCGGCAGGGAGGCGGTCGAGCAGTACTTC.